The rows below give T cell receptor beta chains drawn from one sample of a study of shared clonotypes between healthy human individuals. Some clones are missing from TCRdb's copy, which holds only in-frame ones; the method was immunoSEQ multiplex PCR. The sample records about 2.5 million clones, just under 95% being singletons. Sequenced input: naive CD4+ T cells from PBMCs. The receptors were gathered from a man younger than 35 in good health. Some clones in this sample may be carry-over from other donors' samples. Each CDR3 is given with its conserved first and last residue. The order of the fields is J gene, V gene, D gene, clone size, CDR3 DNA, CDR3 protein. D genes are given only for firm matches. Clone size is shown for a subset of rows, as once, few, many or a class of expanded clone.

j_call: TRBJ2-7; v_call: TRBV5-1; d_call: TRBD1; clone_size: -; cdr3_nt: TGCGCCAGCAGCTTCGGGACAGGTCCCTACGAGCAGTACTTC; cdr3_aa: CASSFGTGPYEQYF
j_call: TRBJ2-7; v_call: TRBV2; d_call: -; clone_size: -; cdr3_nt: TGTGCCAGCAGTGAACAAGGACTCCTATACGAGCAGTACTTC; cdr3_aa: CASSEQGLLYEQYF
j_call: TRBJ2-6; v_call: TRBV9; d_call: -; clone_size: once; cdr3_nt: TGTGCCAGCAGCGTAGGGGGAGCTGGGGCCAACGTCCTGACTTTC; cdr3_aa: CASSVGGAGANVLTF
j_call: TRBJ2-7; v_call: TRBV6-6; d_call: TRBD1; clone_size: -; cdr3_nt: TGTGCCAGCTCCGGGACAGGGGTTGTGCAGTACTTC; cdr3_aa: CASSGTGVVQYF
j_call: TRBJ2-5; v_call: TRBV7-9; d_call: -; clone_size: -; cdr3_nt: TGTGCCAGCAGGTCGTGGACAGCCCAAGAGACCCAGTACTTC; cdr3_aa: CASRSWTAQETQYF
j_call: TRBJ2-5; v_call: TRBV5-1; d_call: -; clone_size: -; cdr3_nt: TGCGCCAGCAGCTTGGCCGGGACGGAGGAAGAGACCCAGTACTTC; cdr3_aa: CASSLAGTEEETQYF
j_call: TRBJ1-1; v_call: TRBV27; d_call: -; clone_size: -; cdr3_nt: TGTGCCAGCAGCCGAACAGTGAACACTGAAGCTTTCTTT; cdr3_aa: CASSRTVNTEAFF
j_call: TRBJ1-1; v_call: TRBV19; d_call: -; clone_size: few; cdr3_nt: TGTGCCAGTAGTATTTCCTGGAACACTGAAGCTTTCTTT; cdr3_aa: CASSISWNTEAFF
j_call: TRBJ2-5; v_call: TRBV7-3; d_call: -; clone_size: -; cdr3_nt: TGTGCCAGCAGCTTAGGACTACAAGAGACCCAGTACTTC; cdr3_aa: CASSLGLQETQYF
j_call: TRBJ2-5; v_call: TRBV5-4; d_call: TRBD2; clone_size: -; cdr3_nt: TGTGCCAGCAGCTTGGCACCTAGCGGGAGGGTAGAGACCCAGTACTTC; cdr3_aa: CASSLAPSGRVETQYF
j_call: TRBJ1-2; v_call: TRBV11-2; d_call: -; clone_size: once; cdr3_nt: TGTGCCAGCACCTTTTCTCGGCTGGCCAGGGGAGACTATGGCTACACCTTC; cdr3_aa: CASTFSRLARGDYGYTF
j_call: TRBJ2-6; v_call: TRBV25-1; d_call: -; clone_size: -; cdr3_nt: TGTGCCAGCAGTGAATTTGGCGGGGTTGGGGCCAACGTCCTGACTTTC; cdr3_aa: CASSEFGGVGANVLTF
j_call: TRBJ2-3; v_call: TRBV5-6; d_call: -; clone_size: -; cdr3_nt: TGTGCCAGCAGCTTTATGGTTGGGAAAGGGGATGGCCCAGATACGCAGTATTTT; cdr3_aa: CASSFMVGKGDGPDTQYF
j_call: TRBJ2-2; v_call: TRBV10-3; d_call: TRBD1; clone_size: -; cdr3_nt: TGTGCCATCACCCCGACAGGGCCGAACACCGGGGAGCTGTTTTTT; cdr3_aa: CAITPTGPNTGELFF
j_call: TRBJ2-7; v_call: TRBV5-3; d_call: -; clone_size: -; cdr3_nt: TGTGCCAGAAGCTTGGCGGGGCGGGACAGCCAGTTTTCCATCTACGAGCAGTACTTC; cdr3_aa: CARSLAGRDSQFSIYEQYF
j_call: TRBJ1-1; v_call: TRBV7-9; d_call: TRBD1; clone_size: once; cdr3_nt: TGTGCCAGCAGCTTAGGGTGGCAGGGGGCGCCAGCTTTCTTT; cdr3_aa: CASSLGWQGAPAFF
j_call: TRBJ2-3; v_call: TRBV9; d_call: TRBD2; clone_size: -; cdr3_nt: TGTGCCAGCAGCGCGGGGACGGGGCGGGAGAGCACAGATACGCAGTATTTT; cdr3_aa: CASSAGTGRESTDTQYF
j_call: TRBJ2-7; v_call: TRBV2; d_call: -; clone_size: -; cdr3_nt: TGTGCCAGCAGTGAAGGATGGTCGGGCGAGCAGTACTTC; cdr3_aa: CASSEGWSGEQYF
j_call: TRBJ2-5; v_call: TRBV25-1; d_call: TRBD1; clone_size: -; cdr3_nt: TGTGCCAGCAGTGATTGGGGACAGCAAGAGACCCAGTACTTC; cdr3_aa: CASSDWGQQETQYF
j_call: TRBJ1-3; v_call: TRBV25-1; d_call: -; clone_size: -; cdr3_nt: TGTGCCAGCAGTGATAGGGGGGTATCTGGAAACACCATATATTTT; cdr3_aa: CASSDRGVSGNTIYF
j_call: TRBJ1-2; v_call: TRBV6-6; d_call: -; clone_size: -; cdr3_nt: TGTGCCAGCAGCCCTCGACACGGCGCTGGCTACACCTTC; cdr3_aa: CASSPRHGAGYTF
j_call: TRBJ2-6; v_call: TRBV5-1; d_call: -; clone_size: -; cdr3_nt: TGCGCCAGCAGCTTGGCGCTAAGCTCTGGGGCCAACGTCCTGACTTTC; cdr3_aa: CASSLALSSGANVLTF